This is a list of T cell receptor beta chains from one sample in a study of shared clonotypes between healthy human individuals. Sequencing was performed with immunoSEQ multiplex PCR; in TCRdb, only in-frame clones are kept and a portion is missing. The sample records 2,500,000 or so clones, over 85% being singletons. Material for sequencing was naive CD4+ T cells sorted from blood. Receptors originate from a man younger than 35 in good health. CDR3s include the opening cysteine and the closing phenylalanine or tryptophan. D genes are given only for firm matches. Rows give clone size only sometimes, using once, few, many, or a class for an expanded clone.

V gene	J gene	clone size	D gene	CDR3 DNA	CDR3 protein
TRBV5-8	TRBJ2-3	.	.	TGTGCCAGCACCCAGGGGGGTAGCGGGATGACAGATACGCAGTATTTT	CASTQGGSGMTDTQYF
TRBV10-3	TRBJ2-1	once	TRBD2	TGTGCCTCGCGCGAGCGGGGGGGCGGGAATGAGCAGTTCTTC	CASRERGGGNEQFF
TRBV2	TRBJ1-1	.	.	TGTGCCAGCAGTGTCGGACAGCAGAACACTGAAGCTTTCTTT	CASSVGQQNTEAFF
TRBV28	TRBJ1-2	.	.	TGTGCCAGCAGTCCCGTAATGACAGGTGGCTACACCTTC	CASSPVMTGGYTF
TRBV5-1	TRBJ1-2	.	TRBD1	TGCGCCAGCGGGACAGAAGGGCATGGCTACACCTTC	CASGTEGHGYTF
TRBV9	TRBJ1-1	.	TRBD1	TGTGCCAGCAGCGTCCGGGACAGGGGGCTGAGCACTGAAGCTTTCTTT	CASSVRDRGLSTEAFF
TRBV5-1	TRBJ1-5	.	.	TGCGCCAGCAGCTTGTCCGCAGGGGATAGCAATCAGCCCCAGCATTTT	CASSLSAGDSNQPQHF
TRBV5-4	TRBJ2-7	.	TRBD2	TGTGCCAGCAGCTCGAGCGGGAGGTCTTGGGAACTGGCCTACGAGCAGTACTTC	CASSSSGRSWELAYEQYF
TRBV5-1	TRBJ2-3	.	.	TGCGCCAGCAGCTTGTCTTCAGATACGCAGTATTTT	CASSLSSDTQYF
TRBV11-1	TRBJ1-1	.	.	TGTGCCAGCAGCTTAGCGATACACCGGGAGGCTGAAGCTTTCTTT	CASSLAIHREAEAFF
TRBV5-1	TRBJ2-4	.	.	TGCGCCAGCAGCCCCTGGGGTTCCAAAAACATTCAGTACTTC	CASSPWGSKNIQYF
TRBV7-9	TRBJ2-7	.	TRBD2	TGTGCCAGCAGCGTGACTAGCGGGAGCTACGAGCAGTACTTC	CASSVTSGSYEQYF
TRBV19	TRBJ1-6	.	.	TGTGCCAGTGGAAGACAGGACTATAATTCACCCCTCCACTTT	CASGRQDYNSPLHF
TRBV4-3	TRBJ1-6	.	TRBD1	TGCGCCAGCAGCCAAGACGAGGGACAGGGAAATTCACCCCTCCACTTT	CASSQDEGQGNSPLHF
TRBV6-1	TRBJ1-1	.	.	TGTGCCAGCGGCCCTACGGTAGGGCCCACTGAAGCTTTCTTT	CASGPTVGPTEAFF
TRBV19	TRBJ1-1	few	TRBD1	TGTGCCAGTAGTATCGAGGACAGGGTGAACACTGAAGCTTTCTTT	CASSIEDRVNTEAFF
TRBV6-5	TRBJ1-6	.	.	TGTGCCAGCAGTTACGACAGCTCCTATAATTCACCCCTCCACTTT	CASSYDSSYNSPLHF
TRBV30	TRBJ2-7	.	TRBD2	TGTGCCTGGAGTGGGGGAAGGACTAGCCTCGAGGACGAGCAGTACTTC	CAWSGGRTSLEDEQYF
TRBV27	TRBJ1-4	.	TRBD1	TGTGCCAGCAGTTTTACAGGGGTCGAGGAAAAACTGTTTTTT	CASSFTGVEEKLFF
TRBV27	TRBJ1-1	.	TRBD1	TGTGCCAGCAGGAGAGACCTGGGACAGGTTAACATGAACACTGAAGCTTTCTTT	CASRRDLGQVNMNTEAFF
TRBV10-2	TRBJ2-2	.	TRBD2	TGCGCCAGCACCCGAACGGGACTAGCGGGGGGTAACGGGGAGCTGTTTTTT	CASTRTGLAGGNGELFF
TRBV7-6	TRBJ2-7	.	TRBD1	TGTGCCAGCAGCCCGCGCGGACAGGGTCTGGACGAGCAGTACTTC	CASSPRGQGLDEQYF
TRBV2	TRBJ1-2	.	TRBD1	TGTGCCAGCAGCGTAATGATACAGGGGATGGATGGCTACACCTTC	CASSVMIQGMDGYTF
TRBV19	TRBJ2-4	.	TRBD1	TGTGCCAGTAGTCCCCCCCGGACAGGGGGCGCGAGTAGGGCCAAAAACATTCAGTACTTC	CASSPPRTGGASRAKNIQYF
TRBV5-1	TRBJ2-5	.	.	TGCGCCAGCAGCTTGGCTCCGGGAGAGACCCAGTACTTC	CASSLAPGETQYF
TRBV7-9	TRBJ1-1	few	.	TGTGCCAGCAGCCCCACGGGGAACACTGAAGCTTTCTTT	CASSPTGNTEAFF
TRBV7-9	TRBJ2-7	once	.	TGTGCCAGCAGCCCTCGAAATACAGACGAGCAGTACTTC	CASSPRNTDEQYF
TRBV7-8	TRBJ2-5	once	.	TGTGCCAGCAGCTTAATAACGGGGCGAGGCGAGACCCAGTACTTC	CASSLITGRGETQYF
TRBV11-2	TRBJ2-7	once	.	TGTGCCAGCAGCTTAGGTCAGGTCTCGACCTACGAGCAGTACTTC	CASSLGQVSTYEQYF
TRBV18	TRBJ2-7	once	TRBD2	TGTGCCAGCTCACCACCCGCCGGACTAGCGGGAGGAGATCGGGAGCAGTACTTC	CASSPPAGLAGGDREQYF
TRBV15	TRBJ1-6	.	TRBD1	TGTGCCACCAGCAGATCTTACCCTTCGACAGGGGGGTATAATTCACCCCTCCACTTT	CATSRSYPSTGGYNSPLHF
TRBV5-6	TRBJ2-5	.	TRBD2	TGTGCCAGCAGTACGGGCGGGACTAGCGGGAGCGGCCAGTACTTC	CASSTGGTSGSGQYF
TRBV30	TRBJ1-2	.	TRBD1	TGTGCCTGGAGTGGACCGGGACAGGGAGCGGGGGGCTACACCTTC	CAWSGPGQGAGGYTF
TRBV7-7	TRBJ2-1	.	.	TGTGCTAGCAGCTTAGGCGAATACAATGAGCAGTTCTTC	CASSLGEYNEQFF
TRBV5-4	TRBJ2-2	.	TRBD1	TGTGCCAGCAGCCCACGGACAGGGAAGAACACCGGGGAGCTGTTTTTT	CASSPRTGKNTGELFF
TRBV11-2	TRBJ1-1	.	TRBD1	TGTGCCAGCAGCCCCCAGGGGGCCGGGACTGAAGCTTTCTTT	CASSPQGAGTEAFF
TRBV30	TRBJ1-2	.	.	TGTGCCTGGAGTGTACAATACTATGGCTACACCTTC	CAWSVQYYGYTF
TRBV27	TRBJ2-3	.	.	TGTGCCAGCAGTTTATGGAGGACGGGGCCAGGGGCCGTGACAGATACGCAGTATTTT	CASSLWRTGPGAVTDTQYF
TRBV5-1	TRBJ2-7	once	.	TGCGCCAGCAGCTTCAGCTTCAGCTCCTACGAGCAGTACTTC	CASSFSFSSYEQYF
TRBV5-1	TRBJ1-1	.	.	TGCGCCAGCAGTTTGGAATGGAGCACTGAAGCTTTCTTT	CASSLEWSTEAFF
TRBV28	TRBJ2-1	.	.	TGTGCCAGCAGTTTGCCGGGACGCCCCTCCTACAATGAGCAGTTCTTC	CASSLPGRPSYNEQFF
TRBV6-5	TRBJ1-2	.	.	TGTGCCAGCAGACTCGACATGGTTAACTATGGCTACACCTTC	CASRLDMVNYGYTF
TRBV19	TRBJ1-2	.	.	TGTGCCAGCCGCAGCCCTTCGTATGGAGGGGGCTACACCTTC	CASRSPSYGGGYTF
TRBV18	TRBJ1-3	.	.	TGTGCCAGCTCACCACAGGACTCTGGAAACACCATATATTTT	CASSPQDSGNTIYF
TRBV5-1	TRBJ1-1	.	.	TGCGCCAGCAGCACGGACAAGAACACTGAAGCTTTCTTT	CASSTDKNTEAFF
TRBV6-4	TRBJ2-7	once	TRBD1	TGTGCCAGCAGTGGCATTACACTGCACAGGGGGCCCGCGACCTACGAGCAGTACTTC	CASSGITLHRGPATYEQYF
TRBV19	TRBJ1-5	.	.	TGTGCCAGTAGTAGAGGACGGGCGAGCAATCAGCCCCAGCATTTT	CASSRGRASNQPQHF
TRBV10-3	TRBJ2-3	.	.	TGTGCCATCAGTGGGGGAGAGACAGATACGCAGTATTTT	CAISGGETDTQYF
TRBV6-6	TRBJ1-1	.	.	TGTGCCAGCAGCCGACAGGTGAGCACTGAAGCTTTCTTT	CASSRQVSTEAFF
TRBV6-1	TRBJ2-7	.	TRBD1	TGTGCCAGCAGGGTTTACAGGGGGTCGGGTGAGCAGTACTTC	CASRVYRGSGEQYF
TRBV5-4	TRBJ2-5	.	.	TGTGCCAGCAGCTTGGGGAAACTAGTCCAAGAGACCCAGTACTTC	CASSLGKLVQETQYF
TRBV7-2	TRBJ2-5	.	.	TGTGCTAGCAGCTTAGATCGAGGTCCAGAGACCCAGTACTTC	CASSLDRGPETQYF